A single sample gave rise to the 24 T cell receptor beta chains below, sequenced in a study of blood T cell repertoires in COVID-19. The repertoire was sequenced with immunoSEQ multiplex PCR; TCRdb's copy has only in-frame clones and lacks some. The repertoire holds 150,000 to 200,000 clones, with around 90% as singletons. What was sequenced was peripheral blood. These receptors all come from a middle-aged man who had recovered from COVID-19.

V is TRBV6-4 and J is TRBJ2-1, with TRBD2 as a possible D gene (6 bases). This CDR3 is 14 amino acids long. CDR1 MRHNA and CDR2 SNTAGT come from the germline V gene. V was shortened by 3 bases and J by 8 bases, with 14 bases between the two germline ends. CDR3 residues: CASSETRGGYEQFF. The CDR3, as DNA: TGTGCCAGCAGTGAAACTAGGGGAGGCTATGAGCAGTTCTTC.

The chain has TRBV12-3 or TRBV12-4 and TRBJ1-2, with D possibly matching TRBD1 (5 bases). The V end was cut by 6 bases, the J end by 7 bases, with 15 bases between. The CDR3 has 13 residues. The CDR3 here is CASRKEGTFGYTF. CDR3 sequence (DNA): TGTGCCAGCAGAAAAGAAGGGACTTTTGGCTACACCTTC.

Regarding this clone: The identical CDR3 is also encoded by other nucleotide sequences in the sample. The chain combines TRBV5-1 with TRBJ2-1; TRBD1 might be the D (6 bases). The CDR3 loop spans 15 amino acids. V shed 0 bases and J shed 2 bases, with 9 bases lying between them. Germline CDR1 is SGHRS and CDR2 is YFSETQ. CDR3 in amino acids: CASSLEQGTYNEQFF. CDR3 coding DNA: TGCGCCAGCAGCTTGGAACAGGGAACCTACAATGAGCAGTTCTTC.

This chain connects TRBV18 to TRBJ2-3, with 10 bases identical to TRBD2. CDR1 and CDR2 from the germline V gene are KGHSH and LQKENI. CDR3 length: 18 amino acids. Trimming cost V 1 base and J 3 bases; bases outside gene matches: 10. The CDR3 nucleotides are TGTGCCAGCTCACCACTGCCTAGCGGGAGACTCAGTACAGATACGCAGTATTTT. Translated, it gives CASSPLPSGRLSTDTQYF.

The chain carries TRBV19 and TRBJ1-1, with D perhaps matching TRBD1 (5 bases). Trimming left V 8 bases short and J 5 bases short, with 12 bases between. Per germline, CDR1 LNHDA and CDR2 SQIVND (reference sequence). The CDR3 runs 12 residues. The CDR3 here is CASLVGGTEAFF. The CDR3 nucleotides are TGTGCCAGTCTGGTGGGGGGTACTGAAGCTTTCTTT.

The CDR3 nucleotides read TGTGCCAGCAGCTATCTCTTTAGCGGGGGGGCCCAAGAGACCCAGTACTTC. Amino acid sequence: CASSYLFSGGAQETQYF. The chain has TRBV11-2 and TRBJ2-5; 11 bases fit TRBD2. Trimming at V came to 4 bases and at J to 1 base, leaving 8 bases not matched to a gene. Germline V gives CDR1 SGHAT, CDR2 FQNNGV. This CDR3 contains 17 residues.

In DNA, the CDR3 is TGTGCCAGCAGCTTAGAGGGGGCCGTCTCCTACAATGAGCAGTTCTTC. Protein product: CASSLEGAVSYNEQFF. The V gene is TRBV5-6, the J gene TRBJ2-1; 7 bases fit TRBD1. J lost 0 bases, V lost 2 bases, and 5 bases had no gene match. CDR1 is SGHDT and CDR2 is YYEEEE in the germline V gene. This CDR3 region has 16 residues.

The chain employs TRBV6-5 and TRBJ1-2; D is ambiguous. V lost 0 bases, J lost 8 bases, and 7 bases lay in between. CDR3 length equals 12 residues. Germline loops: CDR1 MNHEY, CDR2 SVGAGI. Here the CDR3 reads CASSYSGEGYTF. In DNA, the CDR3 is TGTGCCAGCAGTTACTCTGGGGAGGGCTACACCTTC.

This chain joins TRBV6-5 and TRBJ2-7; 8 bases match TRBD2. V shed 5 bases and J 9 bases; nucleotides not matched to a gene: 15. This CDR3 is built from 15 residues. The germline V gene encodes CDR1 MNHEY and CDR2 SVGAGI. CDR3 protein: CASSPTTGGVAVQYF. The CDR3, as DNA: TGTGCCAGCAGTCCCACAACGGGGGGGGTAGCGGTGCAGTACTTC.

This clone came up once. This rearrangement joins TRBV2 to TRBJ2-3; D possibly corresponds to TRBD2 (5 bases). The V gene's germline CDR1 is SNHLY and CDR2 FYNNEI. The V end lost 6 bases, the J end lost 2 bases, and 12 bases lay between the germline ends. The CDR3 contains 14 residues. This CDR3 is CASRAGIPTDTQYF. Written as DNA, the CDR3 is TGTGCCAGCAGAGCCGGGATACCCACAGATACGCAGTATTTT.

V is TRBV18 and J is TRBJ1-2; weak D call: TRBD1 (6 bases). CDR1 is KGHSH, CDR2 LQKENI, per germline. Trimming shortened V by 3 bases and J by 6 bases, and 8 bases separated the two germline ends. The CDR3 sequence is 12 residues long. The CDR3 coding sequence is TGTGCCAGCTCACCGCGGACAGATGGCTACACCTTC. Translated: CASSPRTDGYTF.

The CDR3 here is CASSRGLPNEKLFF. For the CDR3, the DNA is TGTGCCAGCAGCCGTGGGCTCCCTAATGAAAAACTGTTTTTT. The chain uses TRBV5-4 and TRBJ1-4; D gene unclear. Germline lookup yields CDR1 SGHNT and CDR2 YYREEE (reference sequence). This CDR3 region has 14 residues. V was trimmed by 4 bases and J by 3 bases, leaving 10 bases between them.

The chain combines TRBV4-3 with TRBJ1-5; 9 positions agree with TRBD1. V lost 2 bases to trimming and J lost 3 bases; unmatched junction nucleotides: 8. This CDR3 region has 17 residues. Germline V gene data show CDR1 as LGHNA and CDR2 as YSLEER. The CDR3 is CASSQRWTGENNQPQHF. The CDR3, as DNA: TGCGCCAGCAGCCAAAGATGGACAGGGGAAAACAATCAGCCCCAGCATTTT.

The chain links TRBV29-1 to TRBJ2-5; TRBD2 matches 10 bases. This CDR3 contains 12 residues. The V segment lost 8 bases and the J segment 4 bases; nucleotides outside the gene matches: 4. Per germline, CDR1 SQVTM and CDR2 ANQGSEA. CDR3 sequence: CSSGLALETQYF. CDR3 nucleotides: TGCAGCTCGGGACTAGCGCTAGAGACCCAGTACTTC. The entire variable domain, with the rest obtained from reference TRBV29-1 and TRBJ2-5, is as follows: SAVISQKPSRDICQRGTSLTIQCQVDSQVTMMFWYRQQPGQSLTLIATANQGSEATYESGFVIDKFPISRPNLTFSTLTVSNMSPEDSSIYLCSSGLALETQYFGPGTRLLVL.

This clone has only one observation. This sequence joins TRBV27 and TRBJ2-7; 7 bases fit TRBD2. With V trimmed by 5 bases and J by 7 bases, 8 bases remained unmatched. Per germline, CDR1 MNHEY and CDR2 SMNVEV (reference sequence). The CDR3 runs 13 residues. In nucleotides, the CDR3 is TGTGCCAGCAGTCTGGGGGAGGGGTGGGAGCAGTACTTC. Its protein product is CASSLGEGWEQYF.

Comment on this clone: Germline and junction disagree at one end, which may indicate a read error. In DNA form, the CDR3 reads TGTGCCAGCAGCGTTACAGGGATGAGTCAATTC. This sequence encodes CASSVTGMSQF. V and J are TRBV7-9 and TRBJ2-7, with D possibly matching TRBD1 (6 bases). The CDR3 covers 11 residues. CDR1 and CDR2 from the germline V gene are SEHNR and FQNEAQ (reference sequence).

This clone showed up just once. J is TRBJ2-1 and V is TRBV5-1; TRBD1 might be the D (7 bases). Trimming removed 3 bases at V and 4 bases at J, with 14 bases between. Germline V gives CDR1 SGHRS, CDR2 YFSETQ. The CDR3 length is 15 residues. The CDR3 coding sequence is TGCGCCAGCAGCTGGAGGGACAGTGCTTACAATGAGCAGTTCTTC. Amino acid sequence: CASSWRDSAYNEQFF.

This chain uses TRBV6-1 with TRBJ2-7; tentatively, D is TRBD1 (6 bases). Trimming left V 1 base short and J 2 bases short, with 12 bases between. CDR1 and CDR2 from the germline V gene are MNHNS and SASEGT. This CDR3 is 15 amino acids long. CDR3 in DNA: TGTGCCAGCAGTGAAGTGGCAGGGGCCACCTACGAGCAGTACTTC. Amino acids: CASSEVAGATYEQYF.

V gene TRBV29-1 combines with J gene TRBJ2-3; 7 bases align to TRBD1. Germline values: CDR1 SQVTM, CDR2 ANQGSEA. V shed 8 bases, J shed 3 bases, and the junction held 11 bases outside the gene matches. CDR3 length: 14 residues. CDR3 DNA: TGCAGCACGGCACAGGGGCCGACGACAGATACGCAGTATTTT. Residues: CSTAQGPTTDTQYF.

The chain is built from TRBV5-6 and TRBJ2-7; 8 bases match TRBD2. The germline gives CDR1 SGHDT, CDR2 YYEEEE. The CDR3 runs 15 residues. With V trimmed by 0 bases and J by 2 bases, 4 bases remained unmatched. This CDR3 reads CASSLALAAPYEQYF. As DNA, the CDR3 is TGTGCCAGCAGCTTGGCACTAGCGGCCCCCTACGAGCAGTACTTC.

CDR3 nucleotide sequence: TGCGCCAGCAGCCAAGATCATCGACAGGGGAAAGCCGAGCAGTACTTC. It codes for CASSQDHRQGKAEQYF. This sequence joins TRBV4-1 and TRBJ2-7, with 8 positions matching TRBD1. CDR1 MGHRA and CDR2 YSYEKL come from the germline V gene. The trim removed 0 bases at V and 6 bases at J, leaving 10 bases unmatched. This CDR3 contains 16 residues.

The chain recombines TRBV18 with TRBJ2-6; D possibly corresponds to TRBD1 (6 bases). In germline, CDR1 is KGHSH, CDR2 LQKENI. Trimming pared 2 bases from V and 0 bases from J, leaving 17 bases between. The CDR3 consists of 19 residues. The CDR3 region has the DNA TGTGCCAGCTCACCATCAGGACAGCTTACTCTCTCTGGGGCCAACGTCCTGACTTTC. This translates into CASSPSGQLTLSGANVLTF. Variable domain in full (rest from reference TRBV18 and TRBJ2-6): NAGVMQNPRHLVRRRGQEARLRCSPMKGHSHVYWYRQLPEEGLKFMVYLQKENIIDESGMPKERFSAEFPKEGPSILRIQQVVRGDSAAYFCASSPSGQLTLSGANVLTFGAGSRLTVL.

The gene calls are TRBV6-5 and TRBJ2-7; a possible D gene is TRBD2 (6 bases). The CDR3 covers 15 residues. The germline V and J ends were trimmed by 6 bases and 4 bases, with 19 bases remaining between them. Germline V gives CDR1 MNHEY, CDR2 SVGAGI. For the CDR3, the DNA is TGTGCCAGCAGGGGAGGTTGGGGGGACCGATACGAGCAGTACTTC. Translation: CASRGGWGDRYEQYF.

The V call is TRBV24-1, the J call TRBJ1-1, with D unresolved. The CDR3 sequence is 14 residues long. In germline, CDR1 is KGHDR, CDR2 SFDVKD. V was cut by 1 base and J by 1 base, with 6 bases left in between. CDR3 residues: CATSDFNGNTEAFF. CDR3 DNA: TGTGCCACCAGTGATTTTAACGGGAACACTGAAGCTTTCTTT.